The TCR beta chain described here comes from a study of T-cell reconstitution after alpha-beta-depleted transplantation in children. Study observations and caveats: For some patients, TCRbeta diversity was high at day 60 because of recipient T cells and thymic progenitors that survived. T-cell counts and diversity at one year post-transplant came mainly from newly produced T cells. Roughly two months post-transplant, alpha-beta T cells reportedly originated from several hundred graft clones that had expanded.

Germline V gene sequence: CDR1 SGHTA, CDR2 FQGNSA. Trimming took 0 bases from V and 4 from J, leaving 9 bases between them. This CDR3 has 14 residues. Preparation of the TCRbeta library was carried out with unique molecular identifiers. MiXCR was run by TCRdb on the PCR reads, yielding one entry per CDR3 protein. The sample consists of some 300,000 distinct CDR3 sequences, about 9.5% of them appearing once. A word on this clonotype: Its matching antigen is unknown.

V usage is TRBV7-2 and J usage is TRBJ1-2; the D is unclear. The TCR was taken from a boy younger than two with acute myeloid leukemia, due to receive a stem cell transplant. The source was PBMCs, collected before TCRalphabeta/CD19-depleted stem cell transplant. The CDR3 spells CASSLARYGYGYTF. The CDR3 nucleotides read TGTGCCAGCAGCTTAGCCCGGTACGGCTATGGCTACACCTTC. Using reference TRBV7-2 and TRBJ1-2 for the parts outside the CDR3, the full variable domain is GAGVSQSPSNKVTEKGKDVELRCDPISGHTALYWYRQSLGQGLEFLIYFQGNSAPDKSGLPSDRFSAERTGGSVSTLTIQRTQQEDSAVYLCASSLARYGYGYTFGSGTRLTVV.